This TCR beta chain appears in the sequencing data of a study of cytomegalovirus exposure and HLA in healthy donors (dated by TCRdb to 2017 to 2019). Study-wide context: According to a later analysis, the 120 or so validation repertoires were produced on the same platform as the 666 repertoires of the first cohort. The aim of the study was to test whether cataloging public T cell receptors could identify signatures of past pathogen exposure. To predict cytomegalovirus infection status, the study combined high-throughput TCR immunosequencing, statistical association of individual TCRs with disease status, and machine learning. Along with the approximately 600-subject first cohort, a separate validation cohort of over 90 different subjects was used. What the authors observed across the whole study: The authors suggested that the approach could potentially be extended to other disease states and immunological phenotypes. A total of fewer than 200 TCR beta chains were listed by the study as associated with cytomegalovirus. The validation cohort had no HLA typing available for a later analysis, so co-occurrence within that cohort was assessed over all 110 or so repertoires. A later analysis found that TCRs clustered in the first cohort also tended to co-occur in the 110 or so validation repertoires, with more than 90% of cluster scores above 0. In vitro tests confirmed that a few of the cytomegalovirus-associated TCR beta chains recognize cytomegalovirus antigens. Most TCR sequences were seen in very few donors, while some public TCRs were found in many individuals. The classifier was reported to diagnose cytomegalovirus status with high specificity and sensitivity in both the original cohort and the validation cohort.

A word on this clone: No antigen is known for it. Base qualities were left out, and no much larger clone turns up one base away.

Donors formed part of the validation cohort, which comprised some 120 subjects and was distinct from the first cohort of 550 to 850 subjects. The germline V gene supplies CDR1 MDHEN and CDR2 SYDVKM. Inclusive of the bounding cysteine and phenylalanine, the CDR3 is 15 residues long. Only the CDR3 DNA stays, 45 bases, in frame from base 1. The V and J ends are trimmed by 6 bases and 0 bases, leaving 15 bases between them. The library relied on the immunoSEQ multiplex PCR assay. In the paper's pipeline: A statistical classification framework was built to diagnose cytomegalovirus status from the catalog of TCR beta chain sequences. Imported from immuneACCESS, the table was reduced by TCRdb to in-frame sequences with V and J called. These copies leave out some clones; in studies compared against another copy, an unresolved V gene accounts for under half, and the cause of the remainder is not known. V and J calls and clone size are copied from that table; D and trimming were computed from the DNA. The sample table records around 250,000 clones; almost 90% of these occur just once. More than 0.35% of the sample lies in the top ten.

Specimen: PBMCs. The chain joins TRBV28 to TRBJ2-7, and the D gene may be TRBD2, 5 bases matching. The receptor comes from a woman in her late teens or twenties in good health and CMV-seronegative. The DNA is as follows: TGTGCCAGCAGCCCGTCTTTTGGGAGCTCCTACGAGCAGTACTTC. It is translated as CASSPSFGSSYEQYF.